The 19 T cell receptor beta chains below were found in one sample sequenced in a study of T cell clones after liver transplantation. Assay used: immunoSEQ multiplex PCR; TCRdb lists only in-frame clones, some missing. The sample gives about 20,000 clones, 78% of which show up once; around 32% is in the top ten. The input for sequencing was CD8+ T cells from blood, taken 52 to 60 months after liver transplant. These receptors came from a human patient who received a liver transplant. Some T cells may be supplied by the graft donor.

The chain couples TRBV7-9 to TRBJ1-2; unclear D gene. The CDR3 sequence is 12 residues long. Germline CDR1 SEHNR, CDR2 FQNEAQ (reference sequence). The V gene lost 3 bases and the J gene lost 8 bases, with 10 bases spanning the gap. The CDR3 bases are TGTGCCAGCAGCTTGTTAGACCGAGGCTACACCTTC. Residues: CASSLLDRGYTF. The whole variable domain, filled in from reference TRBV7-9 and TRBJ1-2, reads DTGVSQNPRHKITKRGQNVTFRCDPISEHNRLYWYRQTLGQGPEFLTYFQNEAQLEKSRLLSDRFSAERPKGSFSTLEIQRTEQGDSAMYLCASSLLDRGYTFGSGTRLTVV.

The V call is TRBV7-3, the J call TRBJ2-2, with D perhaps matching TRBD2 (5 bases). V was pared by 1 base and J by 6 bases, with 12 bases between. The germline V gene encodes CDR1 SGHTA and CDR2 FQGTGA. The CDR3 covers 15 residues. The CDR3 DNA reads TGTGCCAGCAGCTTAATGGGTGGCGGGTCCGGGGAGCTGTTTTTT. Protein sequence: CASSLMGGGSGELFF.

V usage is TRBV28 and J usage is TRBJ2-7; D is unclear. V dropped 5 bases and J dropped 0 bases, with 14 bases sitting between them. Germline V gene sequence: CDR1 MDHEN, CDR2 SYDVKM. This CDR3 is built from 15 residues. The CDR3 here is CASSPVPVGSYEQYF. The CDR3 coding sequence is TGTGCCAGCAGTCCAGTCCCCGTGGGCTCCTACGAGCAGTACTTC.

On this clone itself: Mismatch with germline at one junction end may stem from a read error. V and J are TRBV7-8 and TRBJ2-1, with a weak D call TRBD1 (6 bases). CDR1 and CDR2 from the germline V gene are SGHVS and FQNEAQ. The CDR3 contains 14 residues. The CDR3 protein is CASTLGGSYNEQFF. In DNA, the CDR3 is TGTGCCAGCACCTTAGGGGGTTCCTACAATGAGCAGTTCTTC.

The chain uses TRBV30 and TRBJ2-1; D not certain. This CDR3 has 11 residues. In germline, CDR1 is GTSNPN, CDR2 SVGIG (reference sequence). The V gene lost 3 bases and the J gene lost 7 bases, with 7 bases spanning the gap. CDR3 amino acids: CAWRDRNEQFF. The CDR3 DNA sequence: TGTGCCTGGAGGGACCGAAATGAGCAGTTCTTC.

In this sample, this clone turned up a few times. The chain employs TRBV5-4 and TRBJ2-3; no firm D call. The CDR3 runs to 14 residues. From germline, CDR1 is SGHNT and CDR2 YYREEE (reference sequence). Between the trimmed V and J ends, which lost 0 bases and 6 bases, there was a span of 11 bases. The CDR3 loop is CASSLESGFDTQYF. CDR3 DNA: TGTGCCAGCAGCTTGGAGTCTGGGTTTGATACGCAGTATTTT.

The chain employs TRBV6-1 and TRBJ1-2, with D perhaps matching TRBD1 (5 bases). With 3 bases removed from V and 4 bases from J, the gap between germline ends came to 18 bases. Germline V gene data show CDR1 as MNHNS and CDR2 as SASEGT. This CDR3 comprises 16 residues. As DNA, the CDR3 is TGTGCCAGCAGTGATCAAGATTGGGGGAGCGTCTATGGCTACACCTTC. Translating gives CASSDQDWGSVYGYTF.

The chain joins TRBV28 to TRBJ1-2; D uncertain. Trimming took 4 bases from V and 5 from J, leaving 11 bases between them. The CDR3 loop spans 13 amino acids. Germline V gives CDR1 MDHEN, CDR2 SYDVKM. The CDR3 loop reads CASSSTEGYGYTF. The CDR3 coding sequence is TGTGCCAGCAGTTCCACGGAAGGATATGGCTACACCTTC.

The chain carries TRBV2 and TRBJ2-1; D is unclear. The germline V and J ends were trimmed by 6 bases and 4 bases, with 16 bases remaining between them. This CDR3 has 15 amino acids. Germline loops: CDR1 SNHLY, CDR2 FYNNEI. CDR3 loop: CASRERSGSYNEQFF. CDR3 coding DNA: TGTGCCAGCAGAGAGAGATCCGGGTCTTACAATGAGCAGTTCTTC.

The chain couples TRBV5-1 to TRBJ2-7, with D unresolved. The V gene's germline CDR1 is SGHRS and CDR2 YFSETQ. V was trimmed by 0 bases and J by 1 base, leaving 8 bases between them. CDR3 length: 14 residues. This CDR3 is CASSLAPGSYEQYF. The CDR3 DNA is TGCGCCAGCAGCTTGGCCCCCGGGTCCTACGAGCAGTACTTC.

A single count supports this clone. This chain joins TRBV9 and TRBJ2-7, with 9 bases that match TRBD2. Germline V gene data show CDR1 as SGDLS and CDR2 as YYNGEE. Losses at the gene ends were 0 bases for V and 7 bases for J; bases not matched to a gene: 5. CDR3 length: 14 amino acids. Written as DNA, the CDR3 is TGTGCCAGCAGCGTAGGCGGGGGGGCCGGGGAGCAGTACTTC. Translating it yields CASSVGGGAGEQYF.

With regard to this clone: The sample contains more than one DNA sequence encoding this CDR3. The chain couples TRBV6-5 to TRBJ1-1; D gene ambiguous. V was shortened by 5 bases and J by 1 base, with 8 bases between the two germline ends. The CDR3 is 13 residues long. CDR1 and CDR2 from the germline V gene are MNHEY and SVGAGI. The CDR3 here is CASSEGRNTEAFF. The CDR3 coding sequence is TGTGCCAGCAGTGAAGGAAGGAACACTGAAGCTTTCTTT.

The chain couples TRBV27 to TRBJ2-5; D not resolved. The V end lost 4 bases, the J end lost 1 base, and 16 bases lay between the germline ends. The CDR3 runs 16 residues. Germline loops: CDR1 MNHEY, CDR2 SMNVEV (reference sequence). In nucleotides, the CDR3 is TGTGCCAGCAGTTCAGGCCTTAATCCCTCCCAAGAGACCCAGTACTTC. Its protein is CASSSGLNPSQETQYF.

The rearrangement uses TRBV7-8 and TRBJ1-5; TRBD1 is a possible D gene (5 bases). Trimming took off 5 bases at V and 4 bases at J, with 18 bases between the two ends. Looked up from germline, CDR1 is SGHVS and CDR2 is FQNEAQ. This CDR3 contains 16 residues. The CDR3 sequence: CASSLLGGGRNQPQHF. In DNA, the CDR3 is TGTGCCAGCAGCCTTCTTGGGGGGGGGAGGAATCAGCCCCAGCATTTT.

Of note for this clone: Other DNA variants within this sample encode the same CDR3. V usage is TRBV6-5 and J usage is TRBJ2-7; 7 nucleotides line up with TRBD1. V was pared by 2 bases and J by 3 bases, with 4 bases of the junction left unmatched. CDR3 length: 14 amino acids. In germline, CDR1 is MNHEY, CDR2 SVGAGI. The CDR3 sequence: CASSYGAGGYEQYF. The CDR3 nucleotides read TGTGCCAGCAGTTACGGAGCAGGGGGCTACGAGCAGTACTTC.

V gene TRBV30 combines with J gene TRBJ2-7, with a possible D match to TRBD1 (6 bases). The V end lost 0 bases, the J end lost 5 bases, and 8 bases lay between the germline ends. CDR3 length: 12 amino acids. CDR1 is GTSNPN and CDR2 is SVGIG in the germline V gene (reference sequence). CDR3 sequence: CAWSVQGDEQYF. In DNA form, the CDR3 reads TGTGCCTGGAGTGTACAGGGCGACGAGCAGTACTTC.

V is TRBV29-1 and J is TRBJ2-2, with 8 bases that match TRBD1. With V trimmed by 4 bases and J by 5 bases, 12 bases remained unmatched. The germline CDR1 and CDR2 sequences are SQVTM and ANQGSEA. This CDR3 has 16 amino acids. CDR3 sequence reads: CSVVSSHRGFTGELFF. The CDR3 nucleotides are TGCAGCGTTGTTTCGTCGCACAGGGGGTTTACCGGGGAGCTGTTTTTT.

The chain is built from TRBV4-1 and TRBJ2-4, with 7 nucleotides matching TRBD2. CDR1 is MGHRA, CDR2 YSYEKL, per germline. This CDR3 contains 16 residues. V lost 1 base, J lost 1 base, and 4 bases stayed unmatched. The CDR3 nucleotides read TGCGCCAGCAGCCAAGGGGGAGGGAGGGCCAAAAACATTCAGTACTTC. This gives the protein CASSQGGGRAKNIQYF.

This chain uses TRBV7-9 with TRBJ2-2; possibly TRBD1 for D (5 bases). The CDR3 contains 14 residues. V dropped 5 bases and J dropped 3 bases, with 10 bases sitting between them. Germline CDR1 SEHNR, CDR2 FQNEAQ (reference sequence). CDR3 region: CASSPRQYTGELFF. DNA for the CDR3: TGTGCCAGCAGCCCTAGACAGTACACCGGGGAGCTGTTTTTT.